Listed below are T cell receptor beta chains from one sample, sequenced in a study of blood T cells in healthy people across ages. Each CDR3 protein is one row after TCRdb ran MiXCR on the 5' RACE reads. The table shows roughly 790,000 distinct CDR3 sequences, with around 40% occurring only once. Source material: blood. Every receptor here comes from a woman between 55 and 75 years old in good health. Both conserved end residues are part of each CDR3. The order of the fields is V gene, J gene, clone size, D gene, CDR3 protein, CDR3 DNA. D genes are given only for firm matches. Only part of the rows carry a size: once, few, many, or a class if the clone is expanded.

V gene: TRBV13
J gene: TRBJ2-7
clone size: NA
D gene: TRBD2
CDR3 protein: CASSLRLAGGVKQYF
CDR3 DNA: TGTGCCAGCAGCCTACGACTAGCGGGAGGAGTAAAGCAGTACTTC

V gene: TRBV14
J gene: TRBJ2-4
clone size: few
D gene: NA
CDR3 protein: CASSQGAKNIQYF
CDR3 DNA: TGTGCCAGCAGCCAGGGAGCCAAAAACATTCAGTACTTC

V gene: TRBV12-3/TRBV12-4
J gene: TRBJ2-2
clone size: NA
D gene: NA
CDR3 protein: CASSLAPRATYTGELFF
CDR3 DNA: TGTGCCAGCAGCCTGGCCCCTCGGGCCACTTACACCGGGGAGCTGTTTTTT

V gene: TRBV5-1
J gene: TRBJ2-2
clone size: NA
D gene: TRBD2
CDR3 protein: CASSPMPGGNTGELFF
CDR3 DNA: TGCGCCAGCAGCCCTATGCCGGGGGGGAACACCGGGGAGCTGTTTTTT

V gene: TRBV11-2
J gene: TRBJ2-1
clone size: NA
D gene: NA
CDR3 protein: CASSLGNSVLYNEQFF
CDR3 DNA: TGTGCCAGCAGCTTAGGAAACAGTGTTCTCTACAATGAGCAGTTCTTC

V gene: TRBV27
J gene: TRBJ2-7
clone size: NA
D gene: TRBD2
CDR3 protein: CASSDPGLAVNEQYF
CDR3 DNA: TGCGCCAGCAGTGATCCGGGACTAGCAGTCAATGAGCAGTACTTC

V gene: TRBV27
J gene: TRBJ1-2
clone size: NA
D gene: NA
CDR3 protein: CASSYSSNYGYTF
CDR3 DNA: TGTGCCAGCAGTTACTCATCTAACTATGGCTACACCTTC

V gene: TRBV12-3/TRBV12-4
J gene: TRBJ2-5
clone size: NA
D gene: TRBD1
CDR3 protein: CASSSTYYLTGGEETQYF
CDR3 DNA: TGTGCCAGCAGTTCAACGTACTACCTGACAGGGGGCGAAGAGACCCAGTACTTC

V gene: TRBV7-9
J gene: TRBJ1-1
clone size: NA
D gene: TRBD1
CDR3 protein: CASSATGGWTEAFF
CDR3 DNA: TGTGCCAGCAGCGCGACAGGGGGCTGGACTGAAGCTTTCTTT

V gene: TRBV11-2
J gene: TRBJ2-1
clone size: few
D gene: TRBD2
CDR3 protein: CASSLEGLTVQFF
CDR3 DNA: TGTGCCAGCAGCTTAGAGGGACTAACCGTGCAGTTCTTC

V gene: TRBV9
J gene: TRBJ2-1
clone size: NA
D gene: NA
CDR3 protein: CASSAGKNNEQFF
CDR3 DNA: TGTGCCAGCAGCGCAGGGAAAAACAATGAGCAGTTCTTC

V gene: TRBV10-1
J gene: TRBJ2-3
clone size: NA
D gene: TRBD1
CDR3 protein: CASSEGQGVVTDTQYF
CDR3 DNA: TGCGCCAGCAGTGAGGGACAGGGGGTTGTCACAGATACGCAGTATTTT

V gene: TRBV30
J gene: TRBJ1-2
clone size: NA
D gene: TRBD1
CDR3 protein: CAGYGTGYYGYTF
CDR3 DNA: TGTGCCGGATACGGGACAGGGTACTATGGCTACACCTTC

V gene: TRBV29-1
J gene: TRBJ2-1
clone size: many
D gene: NA
CDR3 protein: CSVGRQYNEQFF
CDR3 DNA: TGCAGCGTTGGGCGTCAGTACAATGAGCAGTTCTTC

V gene: TRBV4-2
J gene: TRBJ1-4
clone size: NA
D gene: TRBD1
CDR3 protein: CAGSHSGQTNEKLFF
CDR3 DNA: TGTGCCGGCAGCCATTCGGGACAGACTAATGAAAAACTGTTTTTT

V gene: TRBV3-1
J gene: TRBJ2-5
clone size: many
D gene: NA
CDR3 protein: CASSQGQGGETQYF
CDR3 DNA: TGTGCCAGCAGCCAAGGGCAAGGGGGGGAGACCCAGTACTTC

V gene: TRBV20-1
J gene: TRBJ2-4
clone size: NA
D gene: NA
CDR3 protein: CSAPSKNIQYF
CDR3 DNA: TGCAGTGCTCCGTCTAAAAACATTCAGTACTTC

V gene: TRBV7-9
J gene: TRBJ2-1
clone size: few
D gene: NA
CDR3 protein: CASSKEVRLAEYNEQFF
CDR3 DNA: TGTGCCAGCAGCAAGGAAGTAAGATTAGCGGAGTACAATGAGCAGTTCTTC

V gene: TRBV5-1
J gene: TRBJ1-2
clone size: NA
D gene: TRBD1
CDR3 protein: CASSMAGTGDGYTF
CDR3 DNA: TGCGCCAGCAGCATGGCCGGGACAGGGGATGGCTACACCTTC

V gene: TRBV6-5
J gene: TRBJ2-7
clone size: NA
D gene: TRBD2
CDR3 protein: CASRESGRSYEQYF
CDR3 DNA: TGTGCCAGCAGGGAGAGCGGGAGGTCCTACGAGCAGTACTTC